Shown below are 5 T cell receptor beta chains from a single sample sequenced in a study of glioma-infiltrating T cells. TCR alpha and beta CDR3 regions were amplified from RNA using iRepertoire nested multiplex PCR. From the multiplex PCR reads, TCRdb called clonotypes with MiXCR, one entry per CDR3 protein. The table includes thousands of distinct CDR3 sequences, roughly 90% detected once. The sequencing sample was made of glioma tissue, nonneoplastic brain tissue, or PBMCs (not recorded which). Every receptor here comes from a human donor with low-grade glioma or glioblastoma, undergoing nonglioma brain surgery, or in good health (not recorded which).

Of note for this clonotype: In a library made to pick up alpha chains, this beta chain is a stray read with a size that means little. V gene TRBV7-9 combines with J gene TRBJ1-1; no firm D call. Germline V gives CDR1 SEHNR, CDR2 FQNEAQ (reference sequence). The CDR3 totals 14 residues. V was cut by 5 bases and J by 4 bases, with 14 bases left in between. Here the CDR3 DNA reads TGTGCCAGCAGCAAAGGAGGGATTTCCACTGAAGCTTTCTTT. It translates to CASSKGGISTEAFF.

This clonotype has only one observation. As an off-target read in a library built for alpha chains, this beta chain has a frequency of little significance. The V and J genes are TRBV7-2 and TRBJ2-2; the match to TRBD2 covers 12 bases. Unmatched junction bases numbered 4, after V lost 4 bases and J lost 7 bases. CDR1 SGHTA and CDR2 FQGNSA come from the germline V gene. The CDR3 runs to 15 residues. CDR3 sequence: CASSSLAGGLGELFF. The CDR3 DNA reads TGTGCCAGCAGCTCGCTAGCGGGGGGGCTCGGGGAGCTGTTTTTT.

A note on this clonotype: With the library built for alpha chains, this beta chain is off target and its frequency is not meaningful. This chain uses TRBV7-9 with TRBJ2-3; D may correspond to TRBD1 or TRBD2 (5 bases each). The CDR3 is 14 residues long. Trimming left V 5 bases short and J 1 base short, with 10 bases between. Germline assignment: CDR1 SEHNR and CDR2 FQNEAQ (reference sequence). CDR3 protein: CASSRDGGTDTQYF. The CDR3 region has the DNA TGTGCCAGCAGCCGGGACGGCGGCACAGATACGCAGTATTTT.

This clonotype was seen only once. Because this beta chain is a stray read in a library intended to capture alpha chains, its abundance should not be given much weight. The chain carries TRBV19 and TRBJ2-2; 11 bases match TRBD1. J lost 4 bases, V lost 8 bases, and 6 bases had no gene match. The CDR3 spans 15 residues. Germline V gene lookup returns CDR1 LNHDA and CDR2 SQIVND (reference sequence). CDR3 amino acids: CASHSGTGGTGELFF. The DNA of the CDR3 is TGTGCCAGTCATTCCGGGACAGGGGGCACCGGGGAGCTGTTTTTT.

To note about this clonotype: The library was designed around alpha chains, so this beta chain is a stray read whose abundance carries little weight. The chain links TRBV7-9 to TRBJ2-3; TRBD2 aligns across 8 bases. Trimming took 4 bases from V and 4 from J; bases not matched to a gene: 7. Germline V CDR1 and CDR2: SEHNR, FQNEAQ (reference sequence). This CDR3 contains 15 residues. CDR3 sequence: CASSYGGGRADTQYF. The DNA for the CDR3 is TGTGCCAGCAGCTACGGGGGGGGCCGCGCAGATACGCAGTATTTT.